Detailed here is one TCR beta chain. Assay: immunoSEQ multiplex PCR; the TCRdb copy retains only in-frame clones and omits some. The sample includes about 40,000 clones, about four fifths of them seen just once. This sample was included in a study of STAT5B mutations in CD4+ large granular lymphocyte leukemia. The CDR3 spans 17 residues. V shed 1 base and J 4 bases; nucleotides not matched to a gene: 5. Germline lookup yields CDR1 SGHNT and CDR2 YENEEA. The source of this sequence is a human donor in good health. J is TRBJ2-1 and V is TRBV11-3, with TRBD2 matching over 12 bases. The sample consisted of CD4+ T cells from blood buffy coats. Written as DNA, the CDR3 is TGTGCCAGCAGCTTAGGTGAGGGGACTAGCGGGTACAATGAGCAGTTCTTC. It codes for CASSLGEGTSGYNEQFF.